The entry that follows covers one TCR beta chain sequence. What it recognizes is unknown. The method was immunoSEQ multiplex PCR; TCRdb's version includes in-frame clones alone and lacks a portion of them. This repertoire shows approximately 140,000 clones, about nine tenths found once; its top ten account for around 1.6%. CDR3 length: 17 amino acids. V shed 1 base, J shed 5 bases, and the junction held 11 bases outside the gene matches. CDR1 is SEHNR, CDR2 FQNEAQ, per germline (reference sequence). The sample belongs to a study of T cell responses to AZD1222 COVID-19 vaccine. Study-wide results and limits: Repertoire collection took place solely once the T cell response had peaked.

Pooling was applied to second doses at about 4 or about 12 weeks. The sequence derives from an adult who received the AZD1222 COVID-19 vaccine. The chain employs TRBV7-9 and TRBJ2-5; 9 bases line up with TRBD2. Material: peripheral blood, obtained 28 days after the second AZD1222 dose. The CDR3 DNA reads TGTGCCAGCAGCTTAGTTGGTAGCGGGAGATCGGGGGAGACCCAGTACTTC. It translates to CASSLVGSGRSGETQYF.